Listed below are T cell receptor beta chains from one sample, sequenced in a study of CD8+ T cells in alopecia areata. Sequenced by immunoSEQ multiplex PCR; TCRdb stores in-frame clones only, minus some. The sample records roughly 250,000 clones, 65% to 70% being singletons. The material was CD4+ T cells sorted from blood, obtained at week 0. The receptors were sampled from a human donor with alopecia areata. Each CDR3 is given with its conserved first and last residue. The D gene is left open where the match is weak. Clone size is given for some rows only: seen once, a few or many times, or a class if the clone is expanded.

-	TRBV29-1	-	TRBJ2-6	TGCAGCGTTGCTGGGGGCTCTGGGGCCAACGTCCTGACTTTC	CSVAGGSGANVLTF
-	TRBV30	-	TRBJ1-1	TGTGCCTGGAGTGTCCCACCGGTACAGAACACTGAAGCTTTCTTT	CAWSVPPVQNTEAFF
TRBD1	TRBV27	few	TRBJ1-2	TGTGCCAGCAGTTTCACAGGGGGCATGGACTATGGCTACACCTTC	CASSFTGGMDYGYTF
-	TRBV6-5	-	TRBJ2-3	TGTGCCAGCAGTTACGGGGGCGGTATCACAGATACGCAGTATTTT	CASSYGGGITDTQYF
TRBD1	TRBV30	-	TRBJ2-7	TGTGCCTGGAGTGGGACAGGGAGATCCTACGAGCAGTACTTC	CAWSGTGRSYEQYF
-	TRBV4-1	-	TRBJ2-7	TGCGCCAGCAGCCAAGAGCGTCTCAGGGACCACGAGCAGTACTTC	CASSQERLRDHEQYF
-	TRBV7-2	-	TRBJ2-3	TGTGCCAGCACCCACCGTCCTCCCCGTGGGGATACGCAGTATTTT	CASTHRPPRGDTQYF
-	TRBV7-9	-	TRBJ2-1	TGTGCCAGCAGCTCTTACGACCGGGACGTTCACTACAATGAGCAGTTCTTC	CASSSYDRDVHYNEQFF
-	TRBV29-1	few	TRBJ2-2	TGCAGCTTCTCCAGGGGGGCGAACACCGGGGAGCTGTTTTTT	CSFSRGANTGELFF
-	TRBV30	-	TRBJ1-5	TGTGCCTGGAGTCTAGAGGGGGGGCCCCAGCATTTT	CAWSLEGGPQHF
TRBD2	TRBV9	-	TRBJ2-5	TGTGCCAGCAGCGTAGGGCTAGCGGAGAACCAAGAGACCCAGTACTTC	CASSVGLAENQETQYF
TRBD1	TRBV20-1	-	TRBJ2-7	TGCAGTGCTAGAGGGGCGAGACAGGGGTTC	CSARGARQGF
-	TRBV4-2	-	TRBJ1-2	TGTGCCAGCAGCCAAGATAGCAGGCAAGGAGGCTACACCTTC	CASSQDSRQGGYTF
-	TRBV29-1	-	TRBJ1-1	TGCAGCGTGGTACACACCGGTGGCTTTGAAGCTTTCTTT	CSVVHTGGFEAFF
TRBD1	TRBV25-1	-	TRBJ1-5	TGTGCCAGCAAGGACAGGGAGGGTCAGCCCCAGCATTTT	CASKDREGQPQHF
-	TRBV18	-	TRBJ1-5	TGTGCCAGCTCACCTGGGGCAGGGAATCAGCCCCAGCATTTT	CASSPGAGNQPQHF
TRBD2	TRBV2	-	TRBJ2-7	TGTGCCAGCAGTGAGGCCAGCGGGGGGCGGTTTCGATACGAGCAGTACTTC	CASSEASGGRFRYEQYF
-	TRBV27	-	TRBJ1-2	TGTGCCAGCAGTCCAGGTCCGCTACCCAATGGAGGCTACACCTTC	CASSPGPLPNGGYTF
-	TRBV5-1	-	TRBJ1-6	TGCGCCAGCAGCTTGGCCGGAGCAGTCACCAATTCACCCCTCCACTTT	CASSLAGAVTNSPLHF
-	TRBV30	few	TRBJ1-1	TGTGCCTGGAGTGTAAGCGTGAACACTGAAGCTTTCTTT	CAWSVSVNTEAFF